One sample yielded the 31 T cell receptor beta chains listed below, sequenced in a study of T-cell memory formation after mild COVID-19. Each CDR3 protein gets one entry after TCRdb re-called the 5' RACE reads with MiXCR. The sample holds about 210,000 distinct CDR3 sequences, more than 25% seen once. Sequenced material: PBMCs or a T cell subset sorted from them (not recorded which). The receptors derive from an adult woman who had mild COVID-19 (a few samples of this study predate the infection). Cell type and time point are not known.

This clonotype was recorded a few times. The chain couples TRBV5-1 to TRBJ1-2, with 9 bases that match TRBD1. Germline loops: CDR1 SGHRS, CDR2 YFSETQ. V was clipped by 6 bases and J by 4 bases; unmatched bases: 7. The CDR3 length is 14 residues. The CDR3 nucleotides read TGCGCCAGCACCGGGACAGGGATGAGCTATGGCTACACCTTC. This gives the protein CASTGTGMSYGYTF.

This clonotype was seen a single time. The rearrangement uses TRBV18 and TRBJ2-7, with D perhaps TRBD1 (6 bases). Deletions cut 2 bases from V and 0 bases from J, with 11 bases between. CDR1 and CDR2 (germline): KGHSH, LQKENI. The CDR3 loop spans 15 amino acids. The CDR3, as DNA: TGTGCCAGCTCACCAGCTACAGGGAACTCCTACGAGCAGTACTTC. Its translation is CASSPATGNSYEQYF.

This clonotype was picked up a small number of times. The chain joins TRBV18 to TRBJ1-1; TRBD1 matches 8 bases. The CDR3 has 14 amino acids. J was trimmed by 2 bases and V by 3 bases; bases with no gene match: 2. CDR1 is KGHSH and CDR2 is LQKENI in the germline V gene. CDR3 protein: CASSPDRGNTEAFF. CDR3 DNA sequence: TGTGCCAGCTCACCTGACAGGGGAAACACTGAAGCTTTCTTT.

This clonotype has only a few counts. V usage is TRBV28 and J usage is TRBJ2-1; tentative D call: TRBD2 (6 bases). The CDR3 totals 14 residues. Germline V gene lookup returns CDR1 MDHEN and CDR2 SYDVKM. Trimming shortened V by 8 bases and J by 1 base, and 12 bases separated the two germline ends. The CDR3 bases are TGTGCCAGCCACTTCGGGGGTTCCTACAATGAGCAGTTCTTC. Its protein is CASHFGGSYNEQFF. Full variable domain (outside the CDR3, taken from reference TRBV28 and TRBJ2-1): DVKVTQSSRYLVKRTGEKVFLECVQDMDHENMFWYRQDPGLGLRLIYFSYDVKMKEKGDIPEGYSVSREKKERFSLILESASTNQTSMYLCASHFGGSYNEQFFGPGTRLTVL.

The CDR3 DNA sequence: TGTGCCAGCAGCTTGTCTCTCGGGGGAGGGACTGAAGCTTTCTTT. It translates to CASSLSLGGGTEAFF. J is TRBJ1-1 and V is TRBV5-5, with D possibly TRBD1 on 5 matching bases. CDR3 size: 15 residues. Trimming pared 1 base from V and 5 bases from J, leaving 15 bases between. Germline assignment: CDR1 SGHKS and CDR2 YYEKEE (reference sequence).

The chain is built from TRBV7-3 and TRBJ2-3; TRBD1 is a possible D gene (6 bases). Germline V gene data show CDR1 as SGHTA and CDR2 as FQGTGA. Trimming took 1 base from V and 2 from J, leaving 13 bases between them. This CDR3 spans 16 amino acids. The CDR3 coding sequence is TGTGCCAGCAGCTTAATGGAGGCAGGGGTCACAGATACGCAGTATTTT. It codes for CASSLMEAGVTDTQYF.

The chain is built from TRBV18 and TRBJ1-1; TRBD1 matches at 7 bases. CDR1 is KGHSH, CDR2 LQKENI, per germline. The V gene end was trimmed by 4 bases and the J gene end by 6 bases; junction bases not matched to a gene: 8. The CDR3 has 14 residues. The CDR3 nucleotides are TGTGCCAGCTCACTAGACGACAGGGTATCTGAAGCTTTCTTT. It translates to CASSLDDRVSEAFF.

This clonotype came up a few times. The rearrangement links TRBV20-1 to TRBJ1-5; unclear D gene. Between the trimmed V and J ends, which lost 6 bases and 5 bases, there was a span of 14 bases. The CDR3 runs 13 residues. Germline loops: CDR1 DFQATT, CDR2 SNEGSKA (reference sequence). The CDR3 reads CSALSLLDQPQHF. The CDR3 nucleotides are TGCAGTGCCCTTTCCCTGTTGGATCAGCCCCAGCATTTT.

This clonotype was counted a single time. The chain uses TRBV29-1 and TRBJ2-7, with 9 positions matching TRBD1. Per germline, CDR1 SQVTM and CDR2 ANQGSEA. V shed 4 bases, J shed 3 bases, and the junction held 4 bases outside the gene matches. The CDR3 spans 13 residues. The CDR3 DNA is TGCAGCGTTGCCACGGGACAGGGCTACGAGCAGTACTTC. Translation gives CSVATGQGYEQYF.

The chain employs TRBV4-1 and TRBJ2-7, with D possibly TRBD1 on 6 matching bases. The V end was cut by 0 bases, the J end by 2 bases, with 11 bases between. Germline V gene data show CDR1 as MGHRA and CDR2 as YSYEKL. CDR3 length: 15 residues. The CDR3 loop reads CASSQESGAAYEQYF. The CDR3 nucleotides read TGCGCCAGCAGCCAAGAGTCAGGGGCCGCCTACGAGCAGTACTTC.

This clonotype was recorded a few times. A junction boundary mismatches the germline segment, possibly from a read error. The J gene is TRBJ2-1, the V gene TRBV7-9; D is undetermined. This CDR3 has 11 amino acids. The germline CDR1 and CDR2 sequences are SEHNR and FQNEAQ (reference sequence). CDR3 protein: CASSLARDPLF. The DNA of the CDR3 is TGTGCCAGCAGCTTAGCGCGAGACCCCCTCTTC.

The chain is built from TRBV25-1 and TRBJ1-6; 7 bases are a match to TRBD1. The V gene end was trimmed by 10 bases and the J gene end by 7 bases; junction bases not matched to a gene: 10. In germline, CDR1 is MGHDK, CDR2 SYGVNS. This CDR3 region has 14 residues. CDR3 amino acids: CATTGTVENSPLHF. CDR3 DNA: TGTGCCACAACCGGGACAGTGGAGAATTCACCCCTCCACTTT.

This clonotype was found a few times. The V and J genes are TRBV7-9 and TRBJ2-7, with D unresolved. Germline CDR1 reads SEHNR; CDR2 reads FQNEAQ (reference sequence). The V and J ends lost 3 bases and 0 bases respectively, with 9 bases between them. The CDR3 covers 14 residues. CDR3 sequence reads: CASSFASSSYEQYF. CDR3 DNA: TGTGCCAGCAGCTTCGCGAGTAGCTCCTACGAGCAGTACTTC.

The V call is TRBV15, the J call TRBJ2-1, with D unclear. CDR1 LNHNV and CDR2 YYDKDF come from the germline V gene (reference sequence). The V and J ends lost 1 base and 13 bases respectively, with 11 bases between them. There are 12 residues in the CDR3. CDR3 DNA sequence: TGTGCCACCAGCAGAGGTCCCTTGACCCAGTTCTTC. Its protein is CATSRGPLTQFF. Full variable domain (rest looked up from reference TRBV15 and TRBJ2-1): DAMVIQNPRYQVTQFGKPVTLSCSQTLNHNVMYWYQQKSSQAPKLLFHYYDKDFNNEADTPDNFQSRRPNTSFCFLDIRSPGLGDTAMYLCATSRGPLTQFFGPGTRLTVL.

This clonotype was seen a few times. The chain recombines TRBV5-1 with TRBJ2-1; 13 nucleotides line up with TRBD2. CDR1 is SGHRS and CDR2 is YFSETQ in the germline V gene. The CDR3 totals 16 residues. V shed 2 bases, J shed 7 bases, and the junction held 6 bases outside the gene matches. In nucleotides, the CDR3 is TGCGCCAGCAGCTTACCGACTAGCGGGGGGCTTAATGAGCAGTTCTTC. It specifies CASSLPTSGGLNEQFF.

The chain uses TRBV6-2 or TRBV6-3 and TRBJ1-1; 7 bases match TRBD1. There are 13 residues in the CDR3. V lost 6 bases and J lost 4; bases outside the gene matches: 5. CDR1 and CDR2 from the germline V gene are MNHEY and SVGEGT. The CDR3 spells CASRTTGITEAFF. DNA for the CDR3: TGTGCCAGCAGGACGACAGGGATCACTGAAGCTTTCTTT.

A few counts support this clonotype. The chain's CDR3 is CASSQHVYSEQFF. The CDR3 bases are TGTGCCAGCAGCCAACACGTTTATAGTGAGCAGTTCTTC. This sequence joins TRBV7-2 and TRBJ2-1; D gene unclear. Germline CDR1 SGHTA, CDR2 FQGNSA. The CDR3 spans 13 residues. V lost 5 bases and J 9 bases, leaving 14 bases between the germline ends.

This chain links TRBV29-1 with TRBJ2-1; the D gene is possibly TRBD2 (5 bases). CDR1 is SQVTM and CDR2 is ANQGSEA in the germline V gene. The CDR3 length is 14 residues. Trimming shortened V by 5 bases and J by 3 bases, and 14 bases separated the two germline ends. Written as DNA, the CDR3 is TGCAGCGTTCACCCGGGGATGGGCTACAATGAGCAGTTCTTC. Translated: CSVHPGMGYNEQFF.

The V call is TRBV27, the J call TRBJ2-1, with D tentatively TRBD1 or TRBD2 (5 bases each). This CDR3 contains 12 residues. Trimming stripped 6 bases from V and 15 bases from J, with 18 bases between. Germline V lookup: CDR1 MNHEY, CDR2 SMNVEV (reference sequence). CDR3 sequence (DNA): TGTGCCAGCAGCCTCCCGCCCGGGACGGCGTTCTTC. It is translated as CASSLPPGTAFF.

The genes are TRBV6-2 or TRBV6-3 and TRBJ2-7, with a weak D call TRBD2 (6 bases). The CDR3 loop spans 15 amino acids. CDR1 is MNHEY and CDR2 is SVGEGT in the germline V gene. The V end was cut by 0 bases, the J end by 5 bases, with 14 bases between. The CDR3 DNA reads as TGTGCCAGCAGTTACTCGTCGGGAGACCCCCACGAGCAGTACTTC. Translation gives CASSYSSGDPHEQYF.

The chain couples TRBV12-3 or TRBV12-4 to TRBJ2-7; a possible D gene is TRBD1 (5 bases). With 6 bases removed from V and 1 base from J, the gap between germline ends came to 10 bases. The CDR3 sequence is 13 residues long. Here the CDR3 DNA reads TGTGCCAGCAGGCAGGGCATTTCCTACGAGCAGTACTTC. It translates to CASRQGISYEQYF.

The table lists this clonotype with many counts. J is TRBJ1-3 and V is TRBV3-1; 7 bases map to TRBD1. The ends lost 6 bases at V and 2 bases at J; junction bases unmatched: 10. CDR1 is LGHDT, CDR2 YNNKEL, per germline (reference sequence). The CDR3 sequence is 16 residues long. This chain's CDR3 is CASSTTHRGAGNTIYF. As DNA, the CDR3 is TGTGCCAGCAGTACTACCCACAGGGGAGCTGGAAACACCATATATTTT.

This clonotype was detected a few times. The chain links TRBV6-6 to TRBJ2-2; 8 nucleotides agree with TRBD1. Germline CDR1 reads MNHNY; CDR2 reads SVGAGI (reference sequence). The CDR3 runs 15 residues. The V segment lost 8 bases and the J segment 4 bases; nucleotides outside the gene matches: 9. CDR3 sequence (DNA): TGTGCCAGCGGATGGCAGGGGGCGGCCACCGGGGAGCTGTTTTTT. It translates to CASGWQGAATGELFF.

The V call is TRBV25-1, the J call TRBJ2-7; a possible D gene is TRBD2 (6 bases). This CDR3 comprises 16 residues. V was pared by 7 bases and J by 6 bases, with 25 bases between. Per germline, CDR1 MGHDK and CDR2 SYGVNS. The CDR3 DNA follows: TGTGCCAGCAATGTTAAGCGGGCCTCCTCTACGGGCGAGCAGTACTTC. Translated: CASNVKRASSTGEQYF.

The gene calls are TRBV12-3 or TRBV12-4 and TRBJ1-6; no clear D. V was shortened by 2 bases and J by 7 bases, with 9 bases between the two germline ends. The CDR3 has 14 amino acids. The CDR3 spells CASSLSGLNSPLHF. As DNA, the CDR3 is TGTGCCAGCAGTTTATCGGGGTTAAATTCACCCCTCCACTTT.

The V and J genes are TRBV7-2 and TRBJ2-7, with 9 bases fitting TRBD1. Germline-derived CDR1 and CDR2 are SGHTA and FQGNSA. The CDR3 is 14 residues long. Losses at the gene ends were 6 bases for V and 4 bases for J; bases not matched to a gene: 7. In nucleotides, the CDR3 is TGTGCCAGCAGGACAGGGGGATCAGATTACGAGCAGTACTTC. Protein sequence: CASRTGGSDYEQYF.

The sample holds a few counts of this clonotype. V is TRBV10-3 and J is TRBJ1-5; D uncertain. Trimming removed 3 bases at V and 0 bases at J, with 6 bases between. The CDR3 consists of 14 residues. CDR1 is ENHRY and CDR2 is SYGVKD in the germline V gene. The CDR3, as DNA: TGTGCCATCAGTGATAGGGATAGCAATCAGCCCCAGCATTTT. This codes for CAISDRDSNQPQHF.

This clonotype occurred once. The rearrangement links TRBV11-2 to TRBJ1-6; no clear D. CDR1 is SGHAT, CDR2 FQNNGV, per germline. Trimming took 3 bases from V and 4 from J, leaving 4 bases between them. The length of the CDR3 is 13 residues. CDR3 residues: CASSFGYNSPLHF. CDR3 DNA: TGTGCCAGCAGCTTCGGTTATAATTCACCCCTCCACTTT.

A few counts support this clonotype. This rearrangement joins TRBV12-3 or TRBV12-4 to TRBJ1-5; no firm D call. The ends were cut back, 5 bases at V and 2 bases at J, with 16 bases in the middle. The CDR3 extends over 16 amino acids. This CDR3 reads CASSQTSRGGNQPQHF. DNA for the CDR3: TGTGCCAGCAGTCAGACGTCCCGGGGTGGCAATCAGCCCCAGCATTTT.

The chain uses TRBV7-9 and TRBJ2-7; the D is unclear. V lost 4 bases, J lost 2 bases, and 6 bases lay in between. The CDR3 has 12 residues. Germline-derived CDR1 and CDR2 are SEHNR and FQNEAQ (reference sequence). The CDR3 protein is CASSSYPYEQYF. For the CDR3, the DNA is TGTGCCAGCAGCTCCTACCCCTACGAGCAGTACTTC. Full variable domain (remainder filled in from reference TRBV7-9 and TRBJ2-7): DTGVSQNPRHKITKRGQNVTFRCDPISEHNRLYWYRQTLGQGPEFLTYFQNEAQLEKSRLLSDRFSAERPKGSFSTLEIQRTEQGDSAMYLCASSSYPYEQYFGPGTRLTVT.

The chain recombines TRBV14 with TRBJ1-2; 9 nucleotides agree with TRBD1. The junction had 23 bases not matched to a gene; V was cut back by 5 bases and J by 4 bases. The V gene's germline CDR1 is SGHDN and CDR2 FVKESK. The CDR3 spans 20 residues. The CDR3 nucleotides are TGTGCCAGCAGCTCGCATGATCCGGGACAGGGCATAGAAAAACTCTATGGCTACACCTTC. It codes for CASSSHDPGQGIEKLYGYTF.